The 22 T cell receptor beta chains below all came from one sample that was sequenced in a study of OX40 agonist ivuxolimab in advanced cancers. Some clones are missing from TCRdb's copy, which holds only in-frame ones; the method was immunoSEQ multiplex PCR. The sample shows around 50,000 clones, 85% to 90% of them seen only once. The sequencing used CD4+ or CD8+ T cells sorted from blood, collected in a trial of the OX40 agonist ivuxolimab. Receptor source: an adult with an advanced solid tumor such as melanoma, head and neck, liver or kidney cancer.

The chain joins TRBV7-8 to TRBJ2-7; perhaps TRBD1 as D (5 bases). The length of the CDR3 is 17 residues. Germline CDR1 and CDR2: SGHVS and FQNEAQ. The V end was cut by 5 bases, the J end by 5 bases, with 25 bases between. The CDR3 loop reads CASSPDAGAAEFNEQYF. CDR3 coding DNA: TGTGCCAGCAGCCCGGATGCTGGGGCAGCCGAGTTTAACGAGCAGTACTTC.

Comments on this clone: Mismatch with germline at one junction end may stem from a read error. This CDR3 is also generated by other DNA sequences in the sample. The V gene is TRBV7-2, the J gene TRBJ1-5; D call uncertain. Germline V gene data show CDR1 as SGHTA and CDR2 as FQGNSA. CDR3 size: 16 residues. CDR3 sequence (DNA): TGTGCTAGCAGCTTATTGATCCCCCCTAGCAATCAGCCCCAGCATTTT. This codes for CASSLLIPPSNQPQHF.

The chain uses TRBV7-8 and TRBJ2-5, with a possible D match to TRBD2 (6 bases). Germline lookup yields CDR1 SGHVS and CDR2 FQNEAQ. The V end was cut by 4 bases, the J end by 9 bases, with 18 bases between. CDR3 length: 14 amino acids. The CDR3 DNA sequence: TGTGCCAGCAGCTCAGACGGGGGTCACGACGCCCAGTACTTC. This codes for CASSSDGGHDAQYF.

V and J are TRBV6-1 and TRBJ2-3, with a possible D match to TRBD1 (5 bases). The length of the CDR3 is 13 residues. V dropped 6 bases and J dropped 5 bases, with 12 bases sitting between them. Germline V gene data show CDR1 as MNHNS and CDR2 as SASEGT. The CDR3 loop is CASRAPQGDTQYF. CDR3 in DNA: TGTGCCAGCAGGGCCCCGCAGGGAGATACGCAGTATTTT.

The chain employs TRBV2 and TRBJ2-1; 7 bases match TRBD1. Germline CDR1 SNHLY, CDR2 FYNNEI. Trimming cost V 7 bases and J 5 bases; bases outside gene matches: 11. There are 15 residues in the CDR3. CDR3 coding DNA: TGTGCCAGCATTACTCGGGACAGCAAAAACAATGAGCAGTTCTTC. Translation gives CASITRDSKNNEQFF.

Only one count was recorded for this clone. CDR3 sequence reads: CASSLVDGELFF. The CDR3 DNA reads TGTGCCAGCAGCTTGGTCGACGGGGAGCTGTTTTTT. This rearrangement joins TRBV7-8 to TRBJ2-2; no clear D. V lost 3 bases to trimming and J lost 7 bases, with 6 bases between them. This CDR3 comprises 12 residues. CDR1 SGHVS and CDR2 FQNEAQ come from the germline V gene. Combining the CDR3 with reference TRBV7-8 and TRBJ2-2 gives the whole variable domain GAGVSQSPRYKVAKRGQDVALRCDPISGHVSLFWYQQALGQGPEFLTYFQNEAQLDKSGLPSDRFFAERPEGSVSTLKIQRTQQEDSAVYLCASSLVDGELFFGEGSRLTVL.

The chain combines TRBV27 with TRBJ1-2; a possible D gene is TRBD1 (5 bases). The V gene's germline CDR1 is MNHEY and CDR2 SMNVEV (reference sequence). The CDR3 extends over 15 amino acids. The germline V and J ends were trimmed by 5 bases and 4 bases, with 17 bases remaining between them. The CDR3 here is CASSTAGAGGYGYTF. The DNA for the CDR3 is TGTGCCAGCAGTACGGCGGGAGCCGGGGGCTATGGCTACACCTTC.

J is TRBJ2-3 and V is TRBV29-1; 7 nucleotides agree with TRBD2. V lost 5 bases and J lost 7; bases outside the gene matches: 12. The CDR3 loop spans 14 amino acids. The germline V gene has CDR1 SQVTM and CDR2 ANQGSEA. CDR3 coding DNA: TGCAGCGTTAATGCCGAGGTGGGGGGGAATACGCAGTATTTT. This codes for CSVNAEVGGNTQYF.

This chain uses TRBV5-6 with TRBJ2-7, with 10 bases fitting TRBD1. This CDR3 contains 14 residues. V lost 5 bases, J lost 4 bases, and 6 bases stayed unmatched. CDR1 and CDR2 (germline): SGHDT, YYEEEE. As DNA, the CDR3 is TGTGCCAGCAGTACGACAGGGGGCGCATACGAGCAGTACTTC. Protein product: CASSTTGGAYEQYF.

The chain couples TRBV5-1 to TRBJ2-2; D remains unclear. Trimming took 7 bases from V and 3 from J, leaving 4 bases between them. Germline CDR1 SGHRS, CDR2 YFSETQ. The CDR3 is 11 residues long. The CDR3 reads CASAYTGELFF. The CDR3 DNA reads TGCGCCAGCGCGTACACCGGGGAGCTGTTTTTT.

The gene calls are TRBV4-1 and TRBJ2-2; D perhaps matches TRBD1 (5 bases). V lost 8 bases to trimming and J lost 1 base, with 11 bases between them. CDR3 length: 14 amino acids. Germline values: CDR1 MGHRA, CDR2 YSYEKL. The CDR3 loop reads CASAQGVNTGELFF. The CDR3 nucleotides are TGCGCCAGCGCCCAGGGTGTGAACACCGGGGAGCTGTTTTTT.

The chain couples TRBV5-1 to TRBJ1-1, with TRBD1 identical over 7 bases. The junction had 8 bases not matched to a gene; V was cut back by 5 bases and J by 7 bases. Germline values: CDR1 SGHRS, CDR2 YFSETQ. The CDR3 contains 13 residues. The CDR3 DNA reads TGCGCCAGCAGTTCCACCAGGGGGAGTGAAGCTTTCTTT. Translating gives CASSSTRGSEAFF.

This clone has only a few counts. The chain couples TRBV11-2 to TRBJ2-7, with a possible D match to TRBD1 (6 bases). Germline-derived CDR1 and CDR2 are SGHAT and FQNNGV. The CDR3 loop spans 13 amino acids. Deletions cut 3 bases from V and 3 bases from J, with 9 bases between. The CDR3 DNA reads TGTGCCAGCAGCTTGTCAGGGGTCTACGAGCAGTACTTC. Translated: CASSLSGVYEQYF.

The CDR3 DNA reads TGTGCCAGTAGTGTCACTAGCTCAAACTACGAGCAGTACTTC. It encodes CASSVTSSNYEQYF. The rearrangement joins TRBV19 to TRBJ2-7; perhaps TRBD2 as D (6 bases). Germline-derived CDR1 and CDR2 are LNHDA and SQIVND (reference sequence). The length of the CDR3 is 14 residues. V was shortened by 5 bases and J by 3 bases, with 14 bases between the two germline ends.

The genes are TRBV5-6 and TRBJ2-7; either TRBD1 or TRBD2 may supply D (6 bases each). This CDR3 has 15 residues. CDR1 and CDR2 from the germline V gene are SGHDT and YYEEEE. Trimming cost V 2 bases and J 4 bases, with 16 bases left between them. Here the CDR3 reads CASSFVEGGQYEQYF. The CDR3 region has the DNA TGTGCCAGCAGCTTCGTAGAGGGGGGCCAGTACGAGCAGTACTTC.

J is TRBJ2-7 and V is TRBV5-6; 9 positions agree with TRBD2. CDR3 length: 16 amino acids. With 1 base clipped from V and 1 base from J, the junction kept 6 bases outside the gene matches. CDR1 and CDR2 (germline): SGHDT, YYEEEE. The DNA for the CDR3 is TGTGCCAGCAGCTTGCGGCTAGCGGGGCCGTCCTACGAGCAGTACTTC. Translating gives CASSLRLAGPSYEQYF.

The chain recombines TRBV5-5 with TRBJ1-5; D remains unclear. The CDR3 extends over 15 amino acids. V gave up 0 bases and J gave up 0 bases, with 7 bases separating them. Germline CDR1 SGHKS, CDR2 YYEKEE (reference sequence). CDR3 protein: CASSLGWGSNQPQHF. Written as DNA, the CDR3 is TGTGCCAGCAGCTTGGGATGGGGTAGCAATCAGCCCCAGCATTTT. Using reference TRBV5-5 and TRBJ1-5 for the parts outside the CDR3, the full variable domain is DAGVTQSPTHLIKTRGQQVTLRCSPISGHKSVSWYQQVLGQGPQFIFQYYEKEERGRGNFPDRFSARQFPNYSSELNVNALLLGDSALYLCASSLGWGSNQPQHFGDGTRLSIL.

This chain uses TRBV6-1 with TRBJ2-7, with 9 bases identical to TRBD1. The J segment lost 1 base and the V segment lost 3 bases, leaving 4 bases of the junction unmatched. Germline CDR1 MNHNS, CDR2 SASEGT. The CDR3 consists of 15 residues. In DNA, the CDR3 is TGTGCCAGCAGTGAGGGGACAGGGTCGTCCTACGAGCAGTACTTC. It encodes CASSEGTGSSYEQYF.

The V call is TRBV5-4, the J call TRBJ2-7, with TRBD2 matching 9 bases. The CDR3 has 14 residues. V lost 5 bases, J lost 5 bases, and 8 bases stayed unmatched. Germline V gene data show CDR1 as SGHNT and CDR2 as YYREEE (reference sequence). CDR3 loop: CASRDIAGEDEQYF. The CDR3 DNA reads TGTGCCAGCAGGGATATAGCGGGGGAGGACGAGCAGTACTTC.

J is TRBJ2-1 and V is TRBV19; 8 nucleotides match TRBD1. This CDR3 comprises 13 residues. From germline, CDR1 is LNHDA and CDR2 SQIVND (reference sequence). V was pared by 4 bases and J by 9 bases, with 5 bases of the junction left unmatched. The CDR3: CASSTGTGIEQFF. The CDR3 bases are TGTGCCAGTAGTACCGGGACAGGTATTGAGCAGTTCTTC.

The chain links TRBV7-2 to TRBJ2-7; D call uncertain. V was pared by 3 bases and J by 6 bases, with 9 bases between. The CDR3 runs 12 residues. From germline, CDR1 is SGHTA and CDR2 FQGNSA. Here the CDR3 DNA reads TGTGCCAGCAGCTTTGCATATGGCGAGCAGTACTTC. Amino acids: CASSFAYGEQYF.

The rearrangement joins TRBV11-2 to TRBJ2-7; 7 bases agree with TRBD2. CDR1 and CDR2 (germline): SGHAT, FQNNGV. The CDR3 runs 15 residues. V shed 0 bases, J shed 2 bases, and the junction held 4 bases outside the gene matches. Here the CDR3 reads CASSLDGGVTYEQYF. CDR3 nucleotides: TGTGCCAGCAGCTTAGATGGGGGGGTAACCTACGAGCAGTACTTC.